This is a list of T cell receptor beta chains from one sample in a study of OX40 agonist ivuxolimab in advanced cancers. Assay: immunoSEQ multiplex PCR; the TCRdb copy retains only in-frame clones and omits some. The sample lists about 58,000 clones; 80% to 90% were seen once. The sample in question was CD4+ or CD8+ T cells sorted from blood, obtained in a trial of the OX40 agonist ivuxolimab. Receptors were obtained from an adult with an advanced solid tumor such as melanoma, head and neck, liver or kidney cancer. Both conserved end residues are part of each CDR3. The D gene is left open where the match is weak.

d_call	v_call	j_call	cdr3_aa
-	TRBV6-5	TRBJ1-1	CASSSGDTEAFF
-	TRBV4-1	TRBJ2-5	CASSQLGGAQETQYF
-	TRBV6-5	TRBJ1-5	CASSLDSGNQPQHF
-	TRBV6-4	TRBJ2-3	CASSVGGYTDTQYF
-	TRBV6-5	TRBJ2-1	CASSSDVSSYNEQFF
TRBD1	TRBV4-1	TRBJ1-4	CASSQARRQGENEKLFF
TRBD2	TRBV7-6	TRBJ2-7	CASSRWAGENEQYF
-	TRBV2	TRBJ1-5	CASLGTDQPQHF
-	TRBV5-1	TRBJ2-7	CASSLADRSSSYEQYF
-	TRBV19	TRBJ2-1	CASSIGGNEQFF
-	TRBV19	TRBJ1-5	CASSISRAHNQPQHF
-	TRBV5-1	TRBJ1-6	CASSSSRVAPLHF